This entry concerns a single TCR beta chain. Antigen: not known. Unique molecular identifiers were used in preparing the TCRbeta library. TCRdb re-derived calls from the PCR reads in MiXCR, one entry per CDR3 protein. The sample yields fewer than 750,000 distinct CDR3 sequences, 23% seen once. These data come from a study of T-cell reconstitution after alpha-beta-depleted transplantation in children. General study findings and limits: Some patients showed high day-60 TCRbeta diversity, which derived from surviving recipient T cells and thymic progenitors. One year post-transplant, T-cell counts and diversity were largely derived from T cells produced anew. Alpha-beta T cells present about two months after transplant were reported to originate from several hundred expanded graft clones.

This CDR3 comprises 13 residues. V lost 4 bases to trimming and J lost 7 bases; unmatched junction nucleotides: 8. CDR1 is SQVTM, CDR2 ANQGSEA, per germline. Sequencing was performed on PBMCs, mostly from graft donor cells, taken 360 days after TCRalphabeta/CD19-depleted stem cell transplant. The sequence derives from a boy younger than two who had a stem cell transplant for acute myeloid leukemia, so the T cells may come from the graft donor. This chain uses TRBV29-1 with TRBJ2-5, with TRBD1 matching over 8 bases. CDR3: CSVGKTGAGTQYF. The CDR3 DNA sequence: TGCAGCGTTGGTAAGACAGGGGCCGGGACCCAGTACTTC.